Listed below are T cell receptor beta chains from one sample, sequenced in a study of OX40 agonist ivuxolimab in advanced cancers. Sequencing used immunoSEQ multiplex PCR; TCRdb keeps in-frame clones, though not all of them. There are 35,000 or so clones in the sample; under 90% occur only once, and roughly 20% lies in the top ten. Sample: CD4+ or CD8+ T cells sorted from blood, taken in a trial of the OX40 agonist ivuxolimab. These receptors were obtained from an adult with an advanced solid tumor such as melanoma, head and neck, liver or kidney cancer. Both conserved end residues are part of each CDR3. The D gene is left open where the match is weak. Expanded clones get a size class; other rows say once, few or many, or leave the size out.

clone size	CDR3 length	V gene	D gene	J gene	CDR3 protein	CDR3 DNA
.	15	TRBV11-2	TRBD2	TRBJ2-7	CASSPFGTSGYEQYF	TGTGCCAGCAGCCCGTTTGGGACTAGCGGATACGAGCAGTACTTC
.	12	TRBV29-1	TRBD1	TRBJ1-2	CSIPDRDGGYTF	TGCAGCATACCGGACAGGGATGGTGGCTACACCTTC
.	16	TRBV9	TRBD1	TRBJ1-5	CASSPGQGPSNQPQHF	TGTGCCAGCAGCCCTGGACAGGGGCCAAGCAATCAGCCCCAGCATTTT
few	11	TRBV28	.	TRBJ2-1	CASSTSNEQFF	TGTGCCAGCAGTACTAGCAATGAGCAGTTCTTC
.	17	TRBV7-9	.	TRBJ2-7	CASSPLLPGARGGEQYF	TGTGCCAGCAGTCCCCTACTTCCCGGGGCCCGCGGTGGGGAGCAGTACTTC
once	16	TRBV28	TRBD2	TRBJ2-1	CASSSLLAGVYNEQFF	TGTGCCAGCAGTTCCCTTCTAGCGGGAGTCTACAATGAGCAGTTCTTC
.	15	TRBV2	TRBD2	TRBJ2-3	CASTEREVYTDTQYF	TGTGCCAGCACAGAGCGGGAGGTTTACACAGATACGCAGTATTTT
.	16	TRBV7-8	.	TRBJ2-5	CASSSLYSGTGETQYF	TGTGCCAGCAGCTCCTTATACTCCGGGACTGGGGAGACCCAGTACTTC
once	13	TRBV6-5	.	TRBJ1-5	CASKATTELTQHF	TGTGCCAGCAAAGCGACCACCGAGCTGACCCAGCATTTT
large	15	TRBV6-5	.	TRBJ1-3	CASTHGGTTGNTIYF	TGTGCCAGCACCCATGGGGGGACTACTGGAAACACCATATATTTT
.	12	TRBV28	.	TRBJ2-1	CASAAQADEQFF	TGTGCCAGCGCCGCCCAGGCCGATGAGCAGTTCTTC
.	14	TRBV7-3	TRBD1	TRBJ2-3	CASSWGQVTDTQYF	TGTGCCAGCAGCTGGGGACAGGTCACAGATACGCAGTATTTT
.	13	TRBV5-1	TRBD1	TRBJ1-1	CASSFTGGTEAFF	TGCGCCAGCAGCTTTACAGGGGGGACTGAAGCTTTCTTT
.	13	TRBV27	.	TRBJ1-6	CASSEAYNSPLHF	TGTGCCAGCAGCGAAGCCTATAATTCACCCCTCCACTTT
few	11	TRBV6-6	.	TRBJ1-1	CASSYGGEAFF	TGTGCCAGCAGTTATGGGGGTGAAGCTTTCTTT
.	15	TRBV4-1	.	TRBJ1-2	CASRQGRGVNYGYTF	TGTGCCAGCAGGCAGGGGAGGGGGGTTAACTATGGCTACACCTTC
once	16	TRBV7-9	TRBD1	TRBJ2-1	CASSLAGTGGFNEQFF	TGTGCCAGCAGCTTAGCAGGGACAGGGGGCTTCAATGAGCAGTTCTTC
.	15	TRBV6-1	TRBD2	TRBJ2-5	CASRGLAGGQETQYF	TGTGCCAGCAGGGGACTAGCGGGGGGTCAAGAGACCCAGTACTTC
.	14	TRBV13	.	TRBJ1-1	CASSRETGRRIAFF	TGTGCCAGCAGCCGCGAGACAGGTCGACGGATAGCTTTCTTT
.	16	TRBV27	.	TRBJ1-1	CASSSLRTDLNTEAFF	TGTGCCAGCAGTTCCCTCCGGACTGACTTGAACACTGAAGCTTTCTTT
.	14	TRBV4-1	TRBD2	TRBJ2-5	CASSQKSAGDTQYF	TGCGCCAGCAGCCAAAAGTCTGCGGGGGATACCCAGTACTTC
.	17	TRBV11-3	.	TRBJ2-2	CASSSWKGGEDTGELFF	TGTGCCAGCAGCTCGTGGAAGGGCGGGGAGGATACCGGGGAGCTGTTTTTT
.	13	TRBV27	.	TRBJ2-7	CASSLSPVHEQYF	TGTGCCAGCAGTTTAAGCCCCGTCCACGAGCAGTACTTC
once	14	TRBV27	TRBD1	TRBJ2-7	CASSPGTGPHEQYF	TGTGCCAGCAGTCCGGGGACAGGGCCCCACGAGCAGTACTTC
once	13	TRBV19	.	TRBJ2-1	CASTQDGYNEQFF	TGTGCCAGTACCCAAGACGGTTACAATGAGCAGTTCTTC